Following are 12 T cell receptor beta chains from one sample sequenced in a study of blood T cell repertoires in COVID-19. Clones were read by immunoSEQ multiplex PCR, and TCRdb kept only the in-frame ones, dropping some. Among over 35,000 clones listed, around 81% were seen once. Sequenced sample: peripheral blood. These receptors were collected from a human donor in a cohort sampled during active COVID-19.

The rearrangement uses TRBV6-5 and TRBJ1-2, with D possibly TRBD1 on 6 matching bases. The CDR3 is 14 residues long. Per the germline V gene, CDR1 is MNHEY and CDR2 is SVGAGI. V lost 6 bases to trimming and J lost 2 bases, with 13 bases between them. The CDR3 reads CASSPWTDNYGYTF. As DNA, the CDR3 is TGTGCCAGCAGCCCCTGGACAGACAACTATGGCTACACCTTC.

The V call is TRBV11-2, the J call TRBJ2-7, with D possibly being TRBD2 (5 bases). Germline-derived CDR1 and CDR2 are SGHAT and FQNNGV. This CDR3 has 16 amino acids. Between the trimmed V and J ends, which lost 2 bases and 2 bases, there was a span of 16 bases. The CDR3 here is CASSLSAGSNTYEQYF. The CDR3 DNA is TGTGCCAGCAGCTTAAGCGCGGGCAGTAACACCTACGAGCAGTACTTC.

This clone has only a few counts. The chain employs TRBV19 and TRBJ1-1; 10 bases are shared with TRBD1. Germline loops: CDR1 LNHDA, CDR2 SQIVND (reference sequence). Trimming at V came to 10 bases and at J to 4 bases, leaving 18 bases not matched to a gene. The CDR3 has 17 amino acids. CDR3 sequence: CATRWGTGAGRGTEAFF. The CDR3 region has the DNA TGTGCCACCCGATGGGGGACAGGGGCCGGAAGAGGCACTGAAGCTTTCTTT.

CDR3 DNA: TGCGCCAGCAGCTCGGGACAGGGCCATAGGAAGGGGGAGCTGTTTTTT. Residues: CASSSGQGHRKGELFF. The chain employs TRBV5-1 and TRBJ2-2, with 9 bases fitting TRBD1. This CDR3 has 16 amino acids. The V and J ends lost 3 bases and 8 bases, in that order; junction bases with no gene match: 11. In germline, CDR1 is SGHRS, CDR2 YFSETQ.

The chain uses TRBV21-1 and TRBJ2-7; the D call in the table, TRBD1, was not verified against the DNA. TRBV21-1 is reported as a pseudogene. The CDR3 runs 15 residues. The CDR3 is CASSNQDRALYEQYF. In nucleotides, the CDR3 is TGTGCCAGCAGCAACCAAGACAGGGCCCTCTACGAGCAGTACTTC.

This clone was detected only once. The chain uses TRBV13 and TRBJ2-7; no clear D gene. In germline, CDR1 is PRHDT, CDR2 FYEKMQ (reference sequence). The CDR3 sequence is 14 residues long. Trimming left V 4 bases short and J 0 bases short, with 10 bases between. The CDR3 sequence: CASSSKPSSYEQYF. In nucleotides, the CDR3 is TGTGCCAGCAGCTCAAAGCCATCCTCCTACGAGCAGTACTTC.

The V call is TRBV6-5, the J call TRBJ1-1; D is perhaps TRBD1 (6 bases). Between the trimmed V and J ends, which lost 1 base and 1 base, there was a span of 13 bases. CDR3 size: 16 residues. Germline V CDR1 and CDR2: MNHEY, SVGAGI. DNA of the CDR3: TGTGCCAGCAGTTACTTTGGGGGGGCGCCGAACACTGAAGCTTTCTTT. Its translation is CASSYFGGAPNTEAFF.

The chain joins TRBV19 to TRBJ2-5; TRBD1 is a possible D gene (6 bases). The CDR3 spans 16 residues. CDR1 LNHDA and CDR2 SQIVND come from the germline V gene (reference sequence). V was cut by 5 bases and J by 4 bases, with 20 bases left in between. The DNA for the CDR3 is TGTGCCAGTAGTGCTCAGGGGACCAGGGTCACAGAGACCCAGTACTTC. Translated: CASSAQGTRVTETQYF.

The chain carries TRBV7-9 and TRBJ2-1; the D gene is possibly TRBD2 (6 bases). The CDR3 has 15 amino acids. Germline lookup yields CDR1 SEHNR and CDR2 FQNEAQ (reference sequence). The germline V and J ends were trimmed by 3 bases and 7 bases, with 16 bases remaining between them. The CDR3 protein is CASSFGGDLRNEQFF. CDR3 DNA: TGTGCCAGCAGCTTTGGCGGGGACCTTCGGAATGAGCAGTTCTTC.

The chain joins TRBV18 to TRBJ2-3; D possibly corresponds to TRBD1 (6 bases). Germline lookup yields CDR1 KGHSH and CDR2 LQKENI. This CDR3 is built from 17 residues. V gave up 2 bases and J gave up 2 bases, with 17 bases separating them. The CDR3 here is CASSPDRTQLDTDTQYF. CDR3 coding DNA: TGTGCCAGCTCACCAGACAGGACACAACTAGACACAGATACGCAGTATTTT. The full variable domain, rest sourced from reference TRBV18 and TRBJ2-3, is NAGVMQNPRHLVRRRGQEARLRCSPMKGHSHVYWYRQLPEEGLKFMVYLQKENIIDESGMPKERFSAEFPKEGPSILRIQQVVRGDSAAYFCASSPDRTQLDTDTQYFGPGTRLTVL.

The chain uses TRBV7-2 and TRBJ2-3, with a tentative D call TRBD2 (6 bases). With 7 bases removed from V and 1 base from J, the gap between germline ends came to 15 bases. CDR3 length: 15 residues. Germline V lookup: CDR1 SGHTA, CDR2 FQGNSA. CDR3 DNA: TGTGCCAGCACCCCAGCGGGCGGGGGCACAGATACGCAGTATTTT. This translates into CASTPAGGGTDTQYF.

The chain has TRBV4-3 and TRBJ2-2, with 9 bases aligning to TRBD1. Germline V gives CDR1 LGHNA, CDR2 YSLEER. CDR3 length equals 17 residues. Trimming cost V 4 bases and J 7 bases; bases outside gene matches: 13. This CDR3 reads CASSPEGTGSRGGELFF. CDR3 sequence (DNA): TGCGCCAGCAGCCCAGAAGGGACAGGGAGTAGGGGCGGGGAGCTGTTTTTT.